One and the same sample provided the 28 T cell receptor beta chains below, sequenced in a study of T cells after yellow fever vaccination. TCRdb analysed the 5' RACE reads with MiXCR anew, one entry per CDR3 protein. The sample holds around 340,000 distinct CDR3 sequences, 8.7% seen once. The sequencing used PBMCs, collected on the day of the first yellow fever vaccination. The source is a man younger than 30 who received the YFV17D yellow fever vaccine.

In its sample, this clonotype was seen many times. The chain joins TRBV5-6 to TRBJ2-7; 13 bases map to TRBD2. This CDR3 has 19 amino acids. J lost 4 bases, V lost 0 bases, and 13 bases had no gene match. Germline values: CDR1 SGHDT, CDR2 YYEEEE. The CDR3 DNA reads TGTGCCAGCAGCTTGGGGGAGGGTGGACTAGCGGGGGTCTCGTACGAGCAGTACGTC. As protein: CASSLGEGGLAGVSYEQYV.

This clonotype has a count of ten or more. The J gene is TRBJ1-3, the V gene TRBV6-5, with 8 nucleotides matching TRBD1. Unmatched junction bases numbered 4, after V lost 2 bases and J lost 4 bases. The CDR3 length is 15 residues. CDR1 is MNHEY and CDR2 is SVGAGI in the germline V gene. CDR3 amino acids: CASSYVGTGGNTIYF. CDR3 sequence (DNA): TGTGCCAGCAGTTACGTTGGGACAGGAGGAAACACCATATATTTT.

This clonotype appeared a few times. CDR3 protein: CASSLVFIGDPEAFF. The DNA of the CDR3 is TGCGCCAGCAGCTTGGTTTTTATCGGGGACCCTGAAGCTTTCTTT. This rearrangement joins TRBV5-1 to TRBJ1-1; the D gene is possibly TRBD1 (5 bases). This CDR3 is 15 amino acids long. V was trimmed by 0 bases and J by 6 bases, leaving 15 bases between them. Germline V gene sequence: CDR1 SGHRS, CDR2 YFSETQ. Based on the CDR3 plus reference TRBV5-1 and TRBJ1-1, the full variable domain is KAGVTQTPRYLIKTRGQQVTLSCSPISGHRSVSWYQQTPGQGLQFLFEYFSETQRNKGNFPGRFSGRQFSNSRSEMNVSTLELGDSALYLCASSLVFIGDPEAFFGQGTRLTVV.

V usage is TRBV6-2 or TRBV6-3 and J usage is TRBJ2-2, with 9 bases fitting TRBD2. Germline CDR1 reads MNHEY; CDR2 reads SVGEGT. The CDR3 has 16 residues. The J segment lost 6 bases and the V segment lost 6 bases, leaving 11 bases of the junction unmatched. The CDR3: CASRTPGLAVSGELFF. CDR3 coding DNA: TGTGCCAGCAGAACCCCGGGACTAGCTGTGTCCGGGGAGCTGTTTTTT.

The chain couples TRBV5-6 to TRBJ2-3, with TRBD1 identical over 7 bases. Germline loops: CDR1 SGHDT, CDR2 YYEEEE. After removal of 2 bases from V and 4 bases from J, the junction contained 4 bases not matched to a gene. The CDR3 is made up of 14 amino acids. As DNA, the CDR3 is TGTGCCAGCAGCTTTGCCCAGGGGGCAGATACGCAGTATTTT. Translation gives CASSFAQGADTQYF.

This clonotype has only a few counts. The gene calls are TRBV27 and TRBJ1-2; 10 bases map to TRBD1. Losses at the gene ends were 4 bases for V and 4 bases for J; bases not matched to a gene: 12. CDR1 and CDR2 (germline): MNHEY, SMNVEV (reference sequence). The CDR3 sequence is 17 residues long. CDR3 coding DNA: TGTGCCAGCAGTTCTCAAATACCCGGACAGGGGGGCTATGGCTACACCTTC. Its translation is CASSSQIPGQGGYGYTF.

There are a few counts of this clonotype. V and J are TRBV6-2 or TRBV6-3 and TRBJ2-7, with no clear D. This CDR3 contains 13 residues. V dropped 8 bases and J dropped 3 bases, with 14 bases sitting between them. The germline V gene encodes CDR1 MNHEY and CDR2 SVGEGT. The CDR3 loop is CASLVGPFYEQYF. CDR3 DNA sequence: TGTGCCAGCCTCGTCGGCCCATTCTACGAGCAGTACTTC.

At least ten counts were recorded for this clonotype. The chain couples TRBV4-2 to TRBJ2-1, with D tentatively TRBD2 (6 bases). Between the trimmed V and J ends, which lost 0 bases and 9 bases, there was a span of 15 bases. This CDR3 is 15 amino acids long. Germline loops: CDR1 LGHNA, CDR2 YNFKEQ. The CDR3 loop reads CASSQEEGSAGEQFF. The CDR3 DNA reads TGTGCCAGCAGCCAAGAGGAGGGAAGTGCGGGTGAGCAGTTCTTC.

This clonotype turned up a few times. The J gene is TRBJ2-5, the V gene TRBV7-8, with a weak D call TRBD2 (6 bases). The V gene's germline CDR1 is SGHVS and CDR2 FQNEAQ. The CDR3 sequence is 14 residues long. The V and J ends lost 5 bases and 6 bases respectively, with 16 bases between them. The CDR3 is CASSVAGTLKTQYF. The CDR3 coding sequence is TGTGCCAGCAGCGTCGCGGGGACGCTGAAGACCCAGTACTTC. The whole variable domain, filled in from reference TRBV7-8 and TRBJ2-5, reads GAGVSQSPRYKVAKRGQDVALRCDPISGHVSLFWYQQALGQGPEFLTYFQNEAQLDKSGLPSDRFFAERPEGSVSTLKIQRTQQEDSAVYLCASSVAGTLKTQYFGPGTRLLVL.

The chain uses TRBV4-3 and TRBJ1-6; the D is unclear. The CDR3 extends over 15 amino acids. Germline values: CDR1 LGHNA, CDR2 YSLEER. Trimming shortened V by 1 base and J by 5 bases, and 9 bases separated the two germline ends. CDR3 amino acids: CASSQAGRNNSPLHF. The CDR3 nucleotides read TGCGCCAGCAGCCAAGCGGGCAGAAATAATTCACCCCTCCACTTT.

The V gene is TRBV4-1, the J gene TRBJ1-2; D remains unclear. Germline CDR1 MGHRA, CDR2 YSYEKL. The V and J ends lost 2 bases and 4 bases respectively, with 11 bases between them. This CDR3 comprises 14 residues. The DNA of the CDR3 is TGCGCCAGCAGCCAATCTAGTCCCCTCTATGGCTACACCTTC. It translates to CASSQSSPLYGYTF.

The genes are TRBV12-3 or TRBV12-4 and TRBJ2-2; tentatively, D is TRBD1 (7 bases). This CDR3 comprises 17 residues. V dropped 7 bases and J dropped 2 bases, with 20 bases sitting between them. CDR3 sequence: CASKLGGGTVNTGELFF. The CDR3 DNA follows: TGTGCCAGCAAACTGGGGGGTGGGACAGTTAACACCGGGGAGCTGTTTTTT.

The CDR3 region is CSVERWRAERGYEQYF. CDR3 bases: TGCAGCGTTGAGAGGTGGAGGGCTGAAAGAGGGTACGAGCAGTACTTC. The chain joins TRBV29-1 to TRBJ2-7; D may be TRBD2 (6 bases). CDR3 size: 16 residues. V lost 3 bases, J lost 4 bases, and 22 bases lay in between. Germline loops: CDR1 SQVTM, CDR2 ANQGSEA.

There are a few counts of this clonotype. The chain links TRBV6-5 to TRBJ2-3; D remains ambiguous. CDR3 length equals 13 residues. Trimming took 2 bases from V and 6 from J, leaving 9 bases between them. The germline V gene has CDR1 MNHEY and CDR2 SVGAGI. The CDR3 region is CASSYPAADTQYF. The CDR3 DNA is TGTGCCAGCAGTTACCCTGCCGCCGATACGCAGTATTTT.

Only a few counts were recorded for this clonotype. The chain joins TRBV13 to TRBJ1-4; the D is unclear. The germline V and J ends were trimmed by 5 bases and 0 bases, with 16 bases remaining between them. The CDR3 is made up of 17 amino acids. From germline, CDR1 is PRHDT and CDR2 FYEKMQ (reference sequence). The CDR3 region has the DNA TGTGCCAGCAGCAGAACCTCCACGTGGTCAACTAATGAAAAACTGTTTTTT. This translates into CASSRTSTWSTNEKLFF.

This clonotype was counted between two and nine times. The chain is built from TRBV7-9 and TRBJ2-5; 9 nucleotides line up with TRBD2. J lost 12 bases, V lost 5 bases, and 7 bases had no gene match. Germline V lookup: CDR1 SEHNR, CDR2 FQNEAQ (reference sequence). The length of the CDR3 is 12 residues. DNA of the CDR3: TGTGCCAGCAGCCCTATCCTAGCGGGGAAGTACTTC. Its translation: CASSPILAGKYF.

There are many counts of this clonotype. CDR3 sequence (DNA): TGTGCCAGCAGCTTAAAGAACACCGGGGAGCTGTTTTTT. Amino acids: CASSLKNTGELFF. This rearrangement joins TRBV7-3 to TRBJ2-2, with D unclear. The CDR3 totals 13 residues. Trimming took 1 base from V and 1 from J, leaving 1 base between them. Germline CDR1 is SGHTA and CDR2 is FQGTGA.

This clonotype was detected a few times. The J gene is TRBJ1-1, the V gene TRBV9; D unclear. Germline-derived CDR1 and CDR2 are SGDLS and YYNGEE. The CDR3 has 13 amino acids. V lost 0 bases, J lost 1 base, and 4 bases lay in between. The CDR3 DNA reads TGTGCCAGCAGCGTAGATTGGAACACTGAAGCTTTCTTT. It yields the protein CASSVDWNTEAFF.

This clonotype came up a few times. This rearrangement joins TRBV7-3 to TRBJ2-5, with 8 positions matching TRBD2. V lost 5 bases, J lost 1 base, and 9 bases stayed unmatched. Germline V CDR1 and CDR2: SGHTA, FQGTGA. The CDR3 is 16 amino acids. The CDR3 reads CASSPSRGGGQETQYF. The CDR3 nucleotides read TGTGCCAGCAGCCCCTCCCGGGGGGGGGGCCAAGAGACCCAGTACTTC.

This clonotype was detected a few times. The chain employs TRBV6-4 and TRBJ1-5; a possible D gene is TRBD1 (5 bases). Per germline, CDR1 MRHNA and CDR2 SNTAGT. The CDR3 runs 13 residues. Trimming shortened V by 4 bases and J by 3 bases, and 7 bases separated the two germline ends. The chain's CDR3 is CASSVQDNQPQHF. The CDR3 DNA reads TGTGCCAGCAGTGTACAGGACAATCAGCCCCAGCATTTT.

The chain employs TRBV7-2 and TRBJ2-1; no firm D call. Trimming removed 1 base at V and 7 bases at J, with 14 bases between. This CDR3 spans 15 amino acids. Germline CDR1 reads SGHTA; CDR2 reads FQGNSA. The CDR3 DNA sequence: TGTGCCAGCAGCTTAGATTCCGCCGCTAGGAATGAGCAGTTCTTC. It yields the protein CASSLDSAARNEQFF.

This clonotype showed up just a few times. The CDR3 DNA reads TGTGCCAGCAGCTTAACGATCCGGCAGGGAGGAAACACCATATATTTT. As protein: CASSLTIRQGGNTIYF. V is TRBV11-2 and J is TRBJ1-3, with TRBD1 as a possible D gene (5 bases). With 2 bases removed from V and 4 bases from J, the gap between germline ends came to 15 bases. Germline values: CDR1 SGHAT, CDR2 FQNNGV. CDR3 length: 16 amino acids. The whole variable domain, remainder taken from reference TRBV11-2 and TRBJ1-3, is EAGVAQSPRYKIIEKRQSVAFWCNPISGHATLYWYQQILGQGPKLLIQFQNNGVVDDSQLPKDRFSAERLKGVDSTLKIQPAKLEDSAVYLCASSLTIRQGGNTIYFGEGSWLTVV.

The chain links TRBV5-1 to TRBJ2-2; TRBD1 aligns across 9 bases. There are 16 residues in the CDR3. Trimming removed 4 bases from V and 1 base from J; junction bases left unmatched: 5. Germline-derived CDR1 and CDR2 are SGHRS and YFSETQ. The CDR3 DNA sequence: TGCGCCAGCAGCGGGACAGGGTTGAAGAACACCGGGGAGCTGTTTTTT. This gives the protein CASSGTGLKNTGELFF.

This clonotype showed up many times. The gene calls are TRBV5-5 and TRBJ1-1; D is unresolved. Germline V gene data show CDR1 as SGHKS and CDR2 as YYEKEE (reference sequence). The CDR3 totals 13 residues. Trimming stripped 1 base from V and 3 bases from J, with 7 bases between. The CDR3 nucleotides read TGTGCCAGCAGCTTGCACAGATACACTGAAGCTTTCTTT. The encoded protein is CASSLHRYTEAFF. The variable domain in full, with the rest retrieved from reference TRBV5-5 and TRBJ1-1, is DAGVTQSPTHLIKTRGQQVTLRCSPISGHKSVSWYQQVLGQGPQFIFQYYEKEERGRGNFPDRFSARQFPNYSSELNVNALLLGDSALYLCASSLHRYTEAFFGQGTRLTVV.

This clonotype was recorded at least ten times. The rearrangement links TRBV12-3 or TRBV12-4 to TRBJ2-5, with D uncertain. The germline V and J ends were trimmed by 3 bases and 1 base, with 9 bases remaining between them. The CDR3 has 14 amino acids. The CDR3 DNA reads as TGTGCCAGCAGTTTTGTGCAGGCCCAAGAGACCCAGTACTTC. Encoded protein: CASSFVQAQETQYF.

As DNA, the CDR3 is TGTGCCAGCAGCCATTCGATATCTTCTAGACAGGGGGCCTACGAGCAGTACGTC. Translation gives CASSHSISSRQGAYEQYV. This chain connects TRBV11-1 to TRBJ2-7; 9 bases map to TRBD1. Germline CDR1 is SGHAT and CDR2 is FQDESV (reference sequence). CDR3 length: 18 amino acids. Trimming cost V 5 bases and J 2 bases; bases outside gene matches: 16.

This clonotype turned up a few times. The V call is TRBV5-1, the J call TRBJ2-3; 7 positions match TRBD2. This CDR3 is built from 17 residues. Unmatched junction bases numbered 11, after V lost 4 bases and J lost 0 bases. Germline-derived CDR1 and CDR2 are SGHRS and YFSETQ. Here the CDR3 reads CASSLELGGGSTDTQYF. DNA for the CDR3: TGCGCCAGCAGCCTAGAGCTGGGGGGGGGAAGCACAGATACGCAGTATTTT.

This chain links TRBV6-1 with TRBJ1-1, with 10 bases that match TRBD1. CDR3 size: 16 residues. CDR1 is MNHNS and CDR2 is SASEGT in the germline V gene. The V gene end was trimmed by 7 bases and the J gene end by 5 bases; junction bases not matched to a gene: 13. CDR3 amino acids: CASIPGQGRIRTEAFF. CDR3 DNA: TGTGCCAGCATTCCGGGACAGGGGAGGATCAGGACTGAAGCTTTCTTT.